This passage covers 6 T cell receptor beta chains from one sample sequenced in a study of blood T cell repertoires in COVID-19 (TCRdb year 2020). Receptor libraries were prepared by the immunoSEQ multiplex PCR assay. TCRdb re-hosts the immuneACCESS table, in-frame sequences only. Its copies lack some clones; in the studies checked, an unresolved V gene accounts for under half of them, and the cause for the rest is not known. The sample includes under 200,000 clones, with around three quarters observed a single time. The top ten constitute roughly 8.6% of the sample. The specimen sequenced was peripheral blood. The receptor set was obtained from a man between 60 and 75 years old with acute or convalescent COVID-19.

This clone was observed a single time. The chain combines TRBV7-2 with TRBJ2-7; 7 bases match TRBD1. CDR1 is SGHTA, CDR2 FQGNSA, per germline. The V and J ends lost 4 bases and 10 bases, in that order; junction bases with no gene match: 13. The CDR3 runs 14 residues. The CDR3 protein is CASSWTSDRSLQYF. In DNA form, the CDR3 reads TGTGCCAGCAGCTGGACCTCGGACAGGAGCCTTCAGTACTTC.

This clone was recorded a few times. The chain recombines TRBV7-2 with TRBJ2-2, with D uncertain. Germline V CDR1 and CDR2: SGHTA, FQGNSA. The V and J ends lost 2 bases and 4 bases respectively, with 2 bases between them. The CDR3 spans 12 residues. CDR3: CASSLRTGELFF. CDR3 bases: TGTGCCAGCAGCTTACGCACCGGGGAGCTGTTTTTT.

The rearrangement joins TRBV25-1 to TRBJ1-4, with 7 bases fitting TRBD1. Germline assignment: CDR1 MGHDK and CDR2 SYGVNS. The CDR3 is 13 residues long. V gave up 4 bases and J gave up 7 bases; unmatched junction bases: 3. The CDR3 here is CASSAGGSEKLFF. CDR3 in DNA: TGTGCCAGCAGTGCAGGGGGTAGTGAAAAACTGTTTTTT.

This clone was detected only once. The V call is TRBV29-1, the J call TRBJ1-4; D remains ambiguous. Germline assignment: CDR1 SQVTM and CDR2 ANQGSEA. Deletions cut 2 bases from V and 0 bases from J, with 7 bases between. The CDR3 loop spans 14 amino acids. CDR3 bases: TGCAGCGTTGAAATAGAAGCAACTAATGAAAAACTGTTTTTT. Translating gives CSVEIEATNEKLFF.

There are a few counts of this clone. The chain carries TRBV7-6 and TRBJ1-3, with D maybe TRBD1 (6 bases). V was pared by 3 bases and J by 1 base, with 10 bases between. Germline-derived CDR1 and CDR2 are SGHVS and FNYEAQ. The CDR3 is 15 amino acids. CDR3 sequence reads: CASSLDSRSGNTIYF. The CDR3 DNA reads as TGTGCCAGCAGCTTGGACAGCAGGTCTGGAAACACCATATATTTT.

The chain couples TRBV4-1 to TRBJ1-2, with D unresolved. The CDR3 length is 15 residues. Germline lookup yields CDR1 MGHRA and CDR2 YSYEKL. Trimming took off 0 bases at V and 7 bases at J, with 15 bases between the two ends. The CDR3 DNA reads TGCGCCAGCAGCCAAGAGGGAGCCACGCAGCTTGGCTACACCTTC. Translating gives CASSQEGATQLGYTF.